Listed here are 8 T cell receptor beta chains from one sample, sequenced in a study of T cell responses to AZD1222 COVID-19 vaccine. Only in-frame clones appear in the TCRdb table, and some are missing; sequencing was by immunoSEQ multiplex PCR. The profile shows approximately 150,000 clones, roughly 93% of them singletons. Sequenced here: peripheral blood, sampled on day 0 of AZD1222 vaccination. The receptors originated from an adult in good health.

The chain uses TRBV19 and TRBJ2-3; TRBD2 might be the D (6 bases). From germline, CDR1 is LNHDA and CDR2 SQIVND (reference sequence). Trimming left V 6 bases short and J 4 bases short, with 11 bases between. The CDR3 is made up of 13 amino acids. For the CDR3, the DNA is TGTGCCAGTAGCGGGAGAGTCGCAGATACGCAGTATTTT. Residues: CASSGRVADTQYF.

This clone has just one count. The V and J genes are TRBV19 and TRBJ1-2, with D tentatively TRBD1 (5 bases). CDR1 and CDR2 (germline): LNHDA, SQIVND (reference sequence). The CDR3 totals 14 residues. The germline V and J ends were trimmed by 5 bases and 4 bases, with 14 bases remaining between them. For the CDR3, the DNA is TGTGCCAGTAGTCCCAGGGTAAGGAGCTATGGCTACACCTTC. Translation gives CASSPRVRSYGYTF.

The chain is built from TRBV7-9 and TRBJ1-1; D might be TRBD1 (5 bases). V shed 5 bases and J shed 0 bases, with 13 bases lying between them. The CDR3 extends over 15 amino acids. Germline V gives CDR1 SEHNR, CDR2 FQNEAQ (reference sequence). This CDR3 is CASSPPGRMNTEAFF. In DNA, the CDR3 is TGTGCCAGCAGCCCCCCGGGACGGATGAACACTGAAGCTTTCTTT.

The chain has TRBV19 and TRBJ2-2; D remains ambiguous. Trimming pared 1 base from V and 0 bases from J, leaving 6 bases between. The V gene's germline CDR1 is LNHDA and CDR2 SQIVND (reference sequence). The CDR3 has 15 residues. CDR3 nucleotide sequence: TGTGCCAGTAGTATAGGCAGAACGAACACCGGGGAGCTGTTTTTT. Translation gives CASSIGRTNTGELFF. Supplemented by reference TRBV19 and TRBJ2-2, the full variable domain reads DGGITQSPKYLFRKEGQNVTLSCEQNLNHDAMYWYRQDPGQGLRLIYYSQIVNDFQKGDIAEGYSVSREKKESFPLTVTSAQKNPTAFYLCASSIGRTNTGELFFGEGSRLTVL.

The chain employs TRBV5-8 and TRBJ2-7, with D perhaps matching TRBD1 or TRBD2 (5 bases each). CDR3 length equals 14 residues. Trimming pared 4 bases from V and 7 bases from J, leaving 18 bases between. CDR1 and CDR2 from the germline V gene are SGHTS and YDEGEE. CDR3 coding DNA: TGTGCCAGCAGCCTCAAACCGGGACCTTTAGAGCAGTACTTC. It specifies CASSLKPGPLEQYF.

This chain connects TRBV11-2 to TRBJ2-3, with no clear D. CDR1 SGHAT and CDR2 FQNNGV come from the germline V gene. V shed 1 base and J shed 10 bases, with 18 bases lying between them. The CDR3 totals 15 residues. CDR3 amino acids: CASSLVILAPSSQYF. As DNA, the CDR3 is TGTGCCAGCAGCTTAGTCATTTTGGCCCCCTCGTCGCAGTATTTT.

V and J are TRBV5-1 and TRBJ1-1, with 7 bases matching TRBD1. Germline CDR1 and CDR2: SGHRS and YFSETQ. V shed 5 bases and J 3 bases; nucleotides not matched to a gene: 7. This CDR3 is 14 amino acids long. DNA for the CDR3: TGCGCCAGCAGTCATCAAACAGGGGACACTGAAGCTTTCTTT. Translating it yields CASSHQTGDTEAFF.

The chain couples TRBV7-6 to TRBJ2-3, with D possibly TRBD1 on 5 matching bases. Germline V gene lookup returns CDR1 SGHVS and CDR2 FNYEAQ. The CDR3 is 13 residues long. Trimming left V 2 bases short and J 11 bases short, with 14 bases between. The CDR3 sequence: CASSLWQAGKQYF. CDR3 DNA sequence: TGTGCCAGCAGCTTATGGCAGGCAGGGAAGCAGTATTTT.